This T cell receptor beta chain was recorded in a study of blood T cell repertoires in COVID-19. Study context: Specimens from acute and convalescent COVID-19 originated in the United States, Italy and Spain. In each case, the material was cDNA or gDNA derived from T cells, B-cell-depleted T cells, or PBMCs.

V lost 6 bases to trimming and J lost 3 bases; unmatched junction nucleotides: 6. This CDR3 has 14 amino acids. Germline V gene lookup returns CDR1 MNHEY and CDR2 SMNVEV (reference sequence). In the original processing: From reference gene primer amplification, estimates of nucleated cell counts were derived. Profiling relied on immunoSEQ multiplex PCR, and the TCRdb table lists in-frame clones only, not all of them. D and trimming come from the DNA, and the V and J calls and clone size come from that table. In the table there are around 500,000 clones, roughly 85% of which are singletons. Sequences were obtained from peripheral blood. J is TRBJ1-2 and V is TRBV27; TRBD1 matches at 8 bases. The receptor comes from a human donor in a cohort sampled during active COVID-19. CDR3: CASRRQGTDYGYTF. The CDR3 region has the DNA TGTGCCAGCAGACGACAGGGGACAGACTATGGCTACACCTTC.